This T cell receptor (beta chain) appears in the sequencing data of a study of cytomegalovirus exposure and HLA in healthy donors (dated by TCRdb to 2015 to 2018). Notes on the research overall: An earlier analysis of a few hundred of the donors reported approximately 280 Gb of sequence data and around 110 million unique TCR beta sequences obtained from some 170 million T cells. Roughly 300 gigabases of sequencing data and roughly 80 million unique TCR sequences made up an early release that covered approximately 620 HLA-typed donors. The study profiled the T cell repertoires of about 720 subjects by immunosequencing and related them to cytomegalovirus serostatus. Rather than drawing on any new phenotypic data, the later analysis identified candidate immune exposures from TCR beta sequences and the way those sequences occurred across donors. To study patterns of TCR occurrence, a later analysis re-analyzed previously published TCR beta repertoires from around 660 donors and added high-resolution HLA genotyping. Among some 410 genotyped donors of the cohort, an average of approximately 230,000 unique TCR beta nucleotide sequences were sequenced per donor, 15% to 20% of them non-productive. Of the 300 to 450 genotyped donors, around 81% fell in the genetic ancestry cluster associated with self-reported Caucasian donors. A separate validation cohort of roughly 110 different subjects was used in addition to the 666-subject first cohort. Several DR-DQ haplotypes were handled as single units for association and clustering because linkage in the cohort was strong. Genome-wide SNP genotypes for about 55% of the roughly 670 donors were used in a later genetic analysis, which treated that subset as a discovery cohort. The study aimed to test whether signatures of past pathogen exposure could be identified by cataloging public T cell receptors. Donor age, sex, ethnicity and CMV serostatus were compiled together with the repertoire data. All discovery cohort repertoires had been generated on a single sequencing platform. In an earlier analysis of a few hundred of the donors, high-throughput TCR beta sequencing was used to judge whether each TCR beta V gene segment behaved as functional or pseudogenic. To predict cytomegalovirus infection status, the study brought together high-throughput TCR immunosequencing, statistical association of individual TCRs with disease status, and machine learning. The number of typed donors differed by locus: roughly 629-630 for A, B, C, DRB1 and DQB1; 500 to 550 for DQA1; approximately 600 for DPA1; and some 470 for DPB1. HLA typing included class I and class II loci at four-digit resolution.

The method behind the library was the immunoSEQ multiplex PCR assay. The multiplex PCR relied on a mix of 60 forward primers for TCR Vbeta segments and 13 reverse primers for TCR Jbeta segments. The CDR3 region of rearranged TCR beta genes was amplified from genomic DNA by a multiplex PCR assay. On the Illumina HiSeq System, the amplified TCR beta libraries were sequenced as 87-base-pair reads. The study's own analysis went as follows. In a later analysis, some 80 million unique TCR beta chains were counted across the approximately 670 repertoires, and roughly 11 million of these chains were shared by at least two donors. Raw reads were error-corrected and collapsed into unique sequences by a nearest-neighbor algorithm in which closely related sequences were merged to remove PCR and sequencing errors. Alignment of CDR3 sequences to IMGT reference sequences was used to assign V, D and J gene segments. For a sequence to be retained, a match of at least six nucleotides to both a V gene segment and a J gene segment was required. Rearrangements were classified as productive when the CDR3 lacked stop codons and remained in frame with V and J, and all other rearrangements were classified as non-productive. CDR3 was defined according to IMGT convention as the region running from the second conserved V-encoded cysteine to the conserved J-encoded phenylalanine. In an earlier analysis of around 540 of the donors, sequences lacking an unambiguous match to a single V gene segment were excluded. An earlier analysis of about 600 of the donors called V segments functional above 56.7% productive rearrangements and segregating when the between-donor standard deviation exceeded 5%. A statistical classification framework was built to diagnose cytomegalovirus status from the catalog of TCR beta chain sequences. V and J gene assignment, in a later analysis, came from comparing TCR nucleotide sequences with IMGT/GENE-DB human TR gene sequences. The TCRdist pipeline was used in a later analysis to assign CDR3 sequences and most-parsimonious VDJ recombination scenarios. In a later analysis, each TCR beta chain was defined by its CDR3 amino acid sequence together with its V-gene family, and reads lacking a unique V-gene family were excluded. In a later analysis, 450 to 600 highly shared, low-generation-probability nucleotide sequences were removed to address suspected cross-contamination and a sequencing artifact. For each public chain, a later analysis derived a clonal expansion index from normalized ranks of inferred template counts within each repertoire. A later analysis computed generation probabilities with a VDJ recombination model fitted to out-of-frame rearrangements, and checked the results against IGoR. Hypergeometric tests were used in a later analysis to score TCR-TCR, TCR-HLA and TCR-CMV co-occurrence, with a repertoire-size bias correction applied to the TCR pairs. To estimate false discovery rates, a later analysis permuted the HLA or CMV assignments 20 times. A later analysis grouped co-occurring TCRs with DBSCAN, adding TCRdist sequence similarity when clustering within HLA-allele-positive subsets. Repertoires with fewer than 30,000 or more than 120,000 public chains, plus five repertoires with anomalous nucleotide sharing, were excluded from co-occurrence clustering. TCRdb limited this immuneACCESS table to in-frame rearrangements with V and J called. A share of clones is missing; checked studies link under half to unresolved V genes, and the rest is unexplained. V and J calls and clone size are copied from that table; D and trimming were computed from the DNA. The sample table records around 140,000 clones; about four fifths of these occur just once. The ten largest account for about 2.2% of the sample.

CDR1 and CDR2, looked up from the germline V gene, are KGHSY and FQNENV. Trimming leaves V shorter by 5 bases and J shorter by 4 bases, with the junction holding 11 bases beyond the gene matches. The CDR3 contains 15 residues, cysteine and phenylalanine counted. The read is trimmed to its CDR3 DNA, 45 bases read in frame from base 1. As regards this clone: Its antigen remains unidentified. No much larger clonotype is one base removed from it; base qualities were not supplied.

The cohort comprised fewer than 750 healthy bone marrow donors. At the time of sampling, every cohort member was nominally healthy, though immune exposures that went unrecorded were likely present. The donor tested CMV seropositive, placing the donor among the approximately 310 seropositive members of the cohort. Every donor gave a peripheral blood sample, and the peripheral blood mononuclear cells from that sample were used for TCR beta sequencing. The Qiagen DNeasy Blood Extraction Kit was used to extract genomic DNA from the blood cell samples. Study-wide findings and limitations: When HLA alleles, especially DR and DQ, strongly co-occurred, attributing TCR associations to individual alleles was difficult. Correlated functional status among segregating V segments might reflect linkage disequilibrium, but an unknown experimental factor could not be ruled out. Some IMGT-functional V segments, including TRBV6-2 and TRBV6-3, could not be told apart with the 87-base-pair reads, so those segments were excluded. In a later analysis, HLA-associated TCR beta chains showed more clonal expansion and lower generation probabilities than non-associated chains that were equally common. While some public TCRs were present in many individuals, most TCR sequences turned up only very rarely across donors. A total of roughly 160 TCR beta chains were listed by the study as associated with cytomegalovirus. Broadly in line with IMGT annotations, most TCR beta V segments showed up in productive rearrangements about 90% or about 30% of the time in an earlier analysis of several hundred of the donors. Compared with the 666-donor mean, donors in an Asian-associated ancestry cluster had fewer N-insertions in productive TCRs, according to a later genetic analysis. A further reported finding was that TCR beta sequences accurately predicted the HLA-A and HLA-B alleles for most subjects in the first cohort. Several of the top co-occurrence clusters appeared to be linked to parvovirus B19, influenza, CMV and Epstein-Barr virus, according to a later analysis. According to a later analysis, most CMV-associated TCR beta chains appeared to be HLA-restricted, and the HLA associations seemed to be driven largely by CMV exposure. Because some donors lacked HLA typing at each locus, the association tests relied only on the typed subset. The authors suggested that the approach could potentially be generalized to other disease states and immunological phenotypes. At a false discovery rate of 0.05, a later analysis linked about 17,000 TCR beta sequences to specific HLA alleles. The presence/absence analyses assumed that sequencing depth was roughly uniform across donors, and that assumption may not be true. The only immune exposure information available for the cohort was CMV serostatus. The classifier was reported to diagnose cytomegalovirus status with high specificity and sensitivity in both the original cohort and the validation cohort. This cohort had only TCR beta chains sequenced, and the lack of alpha or paired-chain data limited which features could be detected. In a later analysis, the rate of TCR association differed among HLA loci, with DRB1 alleles having the most associated TCRs and HLA-C alleles having the fewest. In vitro tests confirmed that a few of the cytomegalovirus-associated TCR beta chains recognize cytomegalovirus antigens. A group of highly shared sequence variants was considered likely to be a technical artifact of the sequencing pipeline. An association between a missense DCLRE1C variant and V-gene and J-gene trimming of TCR beta chains was found in a later genetic analysis and replicated in an independent cohort. The earlier analysis of some 560 of the donors excluded over 15 rarely observed V segments, including chromosome 9 orphons, because counts were too low.

The chain links TRBV16 with TRBJ2-7, with TRBD1 matching 7 junction bases. The sequence was collected from a woman aged 18 to 35 in good health and CMV-seropositive. Sample: PBMCs. The DNA sequence follows: TGTGCCAGCAGCTCCCCGGAAGGGGGCCAATACGAGCAGTACTTC. Its protein reads: CASSSPEGGQYEQYF.